This TCR beta chain was profiled in a study of T cells in Graves' hyperthyroidism and ophthalmopathy. General study results and limits: Ophthalmopathy, as predicted by the model, came a median approximately 5.9 months after the prediction.

Researchers took RNA transcripts and amplified the TCR beta CDR3 regions from them. HTBI primers drove first-round RT-PCR of the TCR CDR3. One entry per CDR3 protein results from TCRdb running MiXCR on the multiplex PCR reads. Of under 500,000 distinct CDR3 sequences listed, roughly 13% are singletons. This clonotype appeared a few times. Antigen: not known. Germline values: CDR1 MNHEY, CDR2 SMNVEV (reference sequence). This CDR3 has 15 amino acids. The junction had 3 bases not matched to a gene; V was cut back by 1 base and J by 2 bases. Duration under 3 months, a NOSPECS grade of at least 4, and a Clinical Activity Score of at least 3 characterized the ophthalmopathy patients. Those patients with uncontrolled infection, other autoimmune disease, pregnancy or lactation were excluded. Together with thyroid ultrasound, orbital computed tomography, serum thyroxine and TRAb, clinical symptoms were used for diagnoses.

The sequencing sample was made of blood. The rearrangement uses TRBV27 and TRBJ2-7, with 9 positions matching TRBD1. This clonotype was sampled from a man aged 50 to 60 with Graves' ophthalmopathy. CDR3 DNA sequence: TGTGCCAGCAGTTTATACAGGGGGCCGACCTACGAGCAGTACTTC. It specifies CASSLYRGPTYEQYF.